This entry features one T cell receptor (beta chain) sequence. The antigen is unknown. This CDR3 contains 15 residues. The V gene lost 6 bases and the J gene lost 5 bases, with 19 bases spanning the gap. Transcripts of RNA were the source for amplifying TCR beta CDR3 regions. An initial RT-PCR round employing HTBI primers preceded a second-round multiplex PCR. TCRdb reprocessed the multiplex PCR reads via MiXCR and lists one record per CDR3 protein. In the table there are 350,000 or so distinct CDR3 sequences, 17% of which are singletons. The sample comes from a study of Graves' ophthalmopathy and Graves' hyperthyroidism. The wider study: Before any treatment was given, at initial diagnosis, peripheral blood was collected.

Ophthalmopathy was moderately-to-severely active, CAS at least 3, NOSPECS at least 4, lasting under 3 months. Whole-study results and caveats: Ophthalmopathy and stable hyperthyroidism were discriminated by a 13-signature model, with approximately 89% sensitivity and about 76% specificity. Most expanded thyroid clonotypes above 0.001 frequency also appeared in blood.

This TCR was sampled from an adult man with Graves' ophthalmopathy. The chain links TRBV12-3 or TRBV12-4 to TRBJ2-5; D gene ambiguous. The sample was peripheral blood. In nucleotides, the CDR3 is TGTGCCAGCAGCCCGGTGGAAGGGCCGGAGGAGACCCAGTACTTC. It is translated as CASSPVEGPEETQYF.